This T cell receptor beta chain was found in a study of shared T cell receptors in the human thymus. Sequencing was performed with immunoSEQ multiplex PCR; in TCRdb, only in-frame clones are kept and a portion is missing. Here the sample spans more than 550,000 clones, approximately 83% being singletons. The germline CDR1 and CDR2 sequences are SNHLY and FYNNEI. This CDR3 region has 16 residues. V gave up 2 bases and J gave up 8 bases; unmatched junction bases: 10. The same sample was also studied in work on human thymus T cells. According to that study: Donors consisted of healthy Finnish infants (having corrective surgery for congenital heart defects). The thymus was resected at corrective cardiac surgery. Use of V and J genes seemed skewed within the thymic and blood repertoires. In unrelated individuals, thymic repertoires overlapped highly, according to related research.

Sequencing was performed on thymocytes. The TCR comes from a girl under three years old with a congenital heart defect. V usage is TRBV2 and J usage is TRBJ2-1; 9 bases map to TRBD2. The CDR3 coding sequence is TGTGCCAGCAGTGAAAACCTAGCGGGGCTGTTGGATGAGCAGTTCTTC. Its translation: CASSENLAGLLDEQFF.